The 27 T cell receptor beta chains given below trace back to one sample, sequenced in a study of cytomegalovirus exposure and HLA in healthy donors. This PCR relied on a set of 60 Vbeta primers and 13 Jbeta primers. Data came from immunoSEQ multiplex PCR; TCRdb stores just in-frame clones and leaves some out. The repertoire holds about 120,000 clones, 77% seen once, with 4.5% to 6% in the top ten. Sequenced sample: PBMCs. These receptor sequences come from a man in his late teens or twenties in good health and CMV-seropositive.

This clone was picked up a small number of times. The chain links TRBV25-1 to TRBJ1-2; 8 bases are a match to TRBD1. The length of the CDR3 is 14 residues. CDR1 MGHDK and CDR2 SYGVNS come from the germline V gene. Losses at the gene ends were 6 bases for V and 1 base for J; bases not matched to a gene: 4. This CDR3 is CASSGQGFNYGYTF. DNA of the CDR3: TGTGCCAGCAGCGGACAGGGATTTAACTATGGCTACACCTTC.

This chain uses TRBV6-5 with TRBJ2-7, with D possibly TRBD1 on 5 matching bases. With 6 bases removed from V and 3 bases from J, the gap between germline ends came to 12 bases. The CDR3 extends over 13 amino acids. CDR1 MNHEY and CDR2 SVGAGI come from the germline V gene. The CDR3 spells CASSRARGYEQYF. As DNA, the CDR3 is TGTGCCAGCAGCCGGGCTAGGGGCTACGAGCAGTACTTC.

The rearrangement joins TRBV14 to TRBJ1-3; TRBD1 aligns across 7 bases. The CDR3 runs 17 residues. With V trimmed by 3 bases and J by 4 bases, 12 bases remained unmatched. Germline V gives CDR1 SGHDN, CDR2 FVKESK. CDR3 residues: CASSQRIQGSAGNTIYF. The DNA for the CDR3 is TGTGCCAGCAGCCAGCGCATACAGGGGAGTGCGGGAAACACCATATATTTT.

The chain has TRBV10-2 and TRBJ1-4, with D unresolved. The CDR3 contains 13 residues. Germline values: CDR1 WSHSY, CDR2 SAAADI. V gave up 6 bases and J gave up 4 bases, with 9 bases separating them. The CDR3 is CASSYGNNEKLFF. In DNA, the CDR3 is TGCGCCAGCAGCTACGGGAATAATGAAAAACTGTTTTTT.

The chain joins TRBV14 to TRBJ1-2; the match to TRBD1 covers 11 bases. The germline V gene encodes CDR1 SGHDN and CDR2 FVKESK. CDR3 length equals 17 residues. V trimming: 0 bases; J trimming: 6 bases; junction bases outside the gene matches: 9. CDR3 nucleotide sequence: TGTGCCAGCAGCCAAGATCCCTCAGGACAGGGGGCTGATGGCTACACCTTC. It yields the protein CASSQDPSGQGADGYTF.

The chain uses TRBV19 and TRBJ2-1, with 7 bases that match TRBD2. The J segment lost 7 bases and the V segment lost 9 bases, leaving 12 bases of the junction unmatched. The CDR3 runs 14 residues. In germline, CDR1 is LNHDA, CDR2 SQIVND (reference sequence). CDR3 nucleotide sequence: TGTGCCAGCCACGCCAGCGGGGACGGTAATGAGCAGTTCTTC. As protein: CASHASGDGNEQFF.

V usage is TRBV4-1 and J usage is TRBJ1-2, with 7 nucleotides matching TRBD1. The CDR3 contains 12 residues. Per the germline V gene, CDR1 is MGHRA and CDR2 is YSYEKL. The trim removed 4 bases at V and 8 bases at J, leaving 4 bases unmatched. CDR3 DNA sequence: TGCGCCAGCAGCCCCAGGGGGACGGGCTACACCTTC. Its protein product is CASSPRGTGYTF.

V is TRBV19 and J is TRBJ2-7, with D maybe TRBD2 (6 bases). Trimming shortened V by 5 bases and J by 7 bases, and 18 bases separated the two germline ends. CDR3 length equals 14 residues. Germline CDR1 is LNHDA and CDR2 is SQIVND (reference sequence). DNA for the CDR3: TGTGCCAGTAGTTTCATTGGCGGGACTCGAGAGCAGTACTTC. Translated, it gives CASSFIGGTREQYF.

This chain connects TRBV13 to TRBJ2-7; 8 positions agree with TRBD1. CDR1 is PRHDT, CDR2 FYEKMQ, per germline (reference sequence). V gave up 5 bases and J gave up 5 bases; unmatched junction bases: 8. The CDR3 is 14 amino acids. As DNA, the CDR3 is TGTGCCAGCAGCCAAGACAGGGACAGGCACGAGCAGTACTTC. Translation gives CASSQDRDRHEQYF.

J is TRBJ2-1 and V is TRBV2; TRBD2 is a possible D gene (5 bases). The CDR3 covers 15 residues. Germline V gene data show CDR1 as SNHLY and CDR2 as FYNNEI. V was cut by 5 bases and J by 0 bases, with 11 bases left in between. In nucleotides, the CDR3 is TGTGCCAGCAGTCTCGAAGGGAGCTCCTACAATGAGCAGTTCTTC. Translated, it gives CASSLEGSSYNEQFF.

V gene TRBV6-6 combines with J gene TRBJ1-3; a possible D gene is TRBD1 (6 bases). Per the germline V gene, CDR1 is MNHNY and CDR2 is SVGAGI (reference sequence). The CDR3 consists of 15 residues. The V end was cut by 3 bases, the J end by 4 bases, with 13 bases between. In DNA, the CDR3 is TGTGCCAGCAGTTATGGGGGCTTTTGGGGAAACACCATATATTTT. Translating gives CASSYGGFWGNTIYF.

CDR3 in amino acids: CASSLASRHGGITAGYEQYF. The CDR3 DNA is TGTGCCAGCAGCTTAGCATCTAGACACGGGGGGATCACTGCGGGTTACGAGCAGTACTTC. The chain employs TRBV7-6 and TRBJ2-7; 7 bases map to TRBD2. The CDR3 has 20 amino acids. V shed 0 bases and J 4 bases; nucleotides not matched to a gene: 21. Germline V gives CDR1 SGHVS, CDR2 FNYEAQ.

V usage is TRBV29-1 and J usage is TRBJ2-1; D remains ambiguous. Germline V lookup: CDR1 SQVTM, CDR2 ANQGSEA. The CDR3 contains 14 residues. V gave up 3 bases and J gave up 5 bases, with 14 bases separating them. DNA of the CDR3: TGCAGCGTTGATAAAGCGTCCCTCGACAATGAGCAGTTCTTC. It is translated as CSVDKASLDNEQFF.

CDR3 region: CATSNGNTEAFF. The CDR3 bases are TGTGCCACCAGCAACGGGAACACTGAAGCTTTCTTT. The V gene is TRBV15, the J gene TRBJ1-1; D uncertain. V shed 4 bases and J shed 1 base, with 4 bases lying between them. This CDR3 spans 12 amino acids. Germline V lookup: CDR1 LNHNV, CDR2 YYDKDF (reference sequence).

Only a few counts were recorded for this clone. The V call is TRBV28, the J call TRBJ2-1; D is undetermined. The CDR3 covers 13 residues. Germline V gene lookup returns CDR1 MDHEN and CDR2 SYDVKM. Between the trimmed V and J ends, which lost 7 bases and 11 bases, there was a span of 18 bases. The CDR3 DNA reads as TGTGCCAGCACCTCCCCGGCGGCGGATAAGCAGTTCTTC. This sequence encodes CASTSPAADKQFF.

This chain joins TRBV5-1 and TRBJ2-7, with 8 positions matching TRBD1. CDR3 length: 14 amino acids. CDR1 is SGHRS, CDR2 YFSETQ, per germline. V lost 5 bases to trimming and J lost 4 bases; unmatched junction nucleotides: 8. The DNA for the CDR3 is TGCGCCAGCAGTTCAGGGACAGGTTCTTACGAGCAGTACTTC. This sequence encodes CASSSGTGSYEQYF.

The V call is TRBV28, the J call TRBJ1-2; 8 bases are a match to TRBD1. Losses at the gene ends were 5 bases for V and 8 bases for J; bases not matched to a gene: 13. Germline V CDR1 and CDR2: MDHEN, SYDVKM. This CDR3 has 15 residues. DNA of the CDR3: TGTGCCAGCAGTCTGACAGGGGAAAAGTTCCGCGGCTACACCTTC. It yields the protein CASSLTGEKFRGYTF.

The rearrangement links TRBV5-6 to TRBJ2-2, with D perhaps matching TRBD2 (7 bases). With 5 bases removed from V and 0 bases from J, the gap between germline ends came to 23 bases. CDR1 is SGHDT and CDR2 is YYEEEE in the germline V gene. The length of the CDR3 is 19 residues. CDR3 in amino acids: CASRVYGGGFLSNTGELFF. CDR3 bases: TGTGCCAGCAGAGTCTACGGCGGGGGCTTTCTTTCGAACACCGGGGAGCTGTTTTTT.

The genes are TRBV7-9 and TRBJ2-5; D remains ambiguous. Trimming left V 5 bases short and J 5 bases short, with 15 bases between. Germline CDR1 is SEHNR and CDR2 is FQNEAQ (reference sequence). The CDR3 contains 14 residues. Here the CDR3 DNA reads TGTGCCAGCAGCCGTGTAGAGGTACCCGAGACCCAGTACTTC. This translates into CASSRVEVPETQYF.

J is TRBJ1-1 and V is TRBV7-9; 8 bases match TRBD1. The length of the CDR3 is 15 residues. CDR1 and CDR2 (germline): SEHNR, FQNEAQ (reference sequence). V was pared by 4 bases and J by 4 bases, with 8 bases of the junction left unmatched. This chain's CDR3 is CASSYSGTGGTEAFF. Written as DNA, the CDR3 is TGTGCCAGCAGCTATTCCGGGACAGGAGGCACTGAAGCTTTCTTT.

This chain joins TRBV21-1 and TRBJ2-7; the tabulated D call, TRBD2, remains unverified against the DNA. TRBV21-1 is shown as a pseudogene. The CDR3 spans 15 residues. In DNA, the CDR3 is TGTGCCAGCAGTGGGACTAGCGGGAGCCCCTACGAGCAGTACTTC. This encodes CASSGTSGSPYEQYF.

The CDR3: CASSLVGSGNNEQFF. CDR3 nucleotides: TGCGCCAGCAGCTTGGTCGGGAGTGGAAACAATGAGCAGTTCTTC. This rearrangement joins TRBV5-1 to TRBJ2-1; the D gene is possibly TRBD2 (6 bases). Trimming pared 0 bases from V and 5 bases from J, leaving 12 bases between. CDR1 SGHRS and CDR2 YFSETQ come from the germline V gene. The CDR3 has 15 amino acids.

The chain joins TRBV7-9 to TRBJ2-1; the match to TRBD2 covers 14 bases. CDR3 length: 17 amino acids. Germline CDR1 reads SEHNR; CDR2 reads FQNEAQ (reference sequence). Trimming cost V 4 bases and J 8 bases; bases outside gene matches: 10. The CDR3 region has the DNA TGTGCCAGCAGCTCCCCGGGACTAGCGGGAGTTGAGGATGAGCAGTTCTTC. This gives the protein CASSSPGLAGVEDEQFF.

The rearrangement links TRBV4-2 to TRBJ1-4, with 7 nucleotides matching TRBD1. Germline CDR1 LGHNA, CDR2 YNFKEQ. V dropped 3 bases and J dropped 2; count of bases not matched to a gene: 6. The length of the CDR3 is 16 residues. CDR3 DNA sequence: TGTGCCAGCAGCCAGATGATGACAGGGACTAATGAAAAACTGTTTTTT. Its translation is CASSQMMTGTNEKLFF.

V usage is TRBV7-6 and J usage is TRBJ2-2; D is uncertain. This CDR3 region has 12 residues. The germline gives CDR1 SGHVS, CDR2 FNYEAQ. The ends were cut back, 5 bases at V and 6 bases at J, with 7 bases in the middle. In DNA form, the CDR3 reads TGTGCCAGCAGCCCCGAGTCCGGGGAGCTGTTTTTT. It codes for CASSPESGELFF.

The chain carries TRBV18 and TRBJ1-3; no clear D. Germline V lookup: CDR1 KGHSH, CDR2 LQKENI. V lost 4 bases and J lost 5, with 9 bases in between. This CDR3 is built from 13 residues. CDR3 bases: TGTGCCAGCTCACTACTAATCCGAAACACCATATATTTT. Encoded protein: CASSLLIRNTIYF. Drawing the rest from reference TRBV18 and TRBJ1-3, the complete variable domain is NAGVMQNPRHLVRRRGQEARLRCSPMKGHSHVYWYRQLPEEGLKFMVYLQKENIIDESGMPKERFSAEFPKEGPSILRIQQVVRGDSAAYFCASSLLIRNTIYFGEGSWLTVV.

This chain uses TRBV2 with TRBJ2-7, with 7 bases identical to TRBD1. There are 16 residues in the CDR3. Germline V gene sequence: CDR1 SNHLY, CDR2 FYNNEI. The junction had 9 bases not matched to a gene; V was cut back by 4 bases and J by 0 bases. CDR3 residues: CASSGVPTGSSYEQYF. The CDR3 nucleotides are TGTGCCAGCAGTGGAGTTCCGACAGGGAGCTCCTACGAGCAGTACTTC.